Shown below are 30 T cell receptor beta chains from a single sample sequenced in a study of response to subunit inactivated influenza vaccine. MiXCR, applied by TCRdb to the RT-PCR reads, yields one record per CDR3 protein. The data show around 850,000 distinct CDR3 sequences, less than 20% seen once. This material consisted of PBMCs from blood, taken more than 4 days after vaccination. The receptors derive from a man between 50 and 59 years old who received an inactivated influenza vaccine.

This clonotype appeared many times. The gene calls are TRBV7-9 and TRBJ2-1; 7 nucleotides align to TRBD2. The ends lost 0 bases at V and 5 bases at J; junction bases unmatched: 10. The CDR3 is 17 amino acids. Per germline, CDR1 SEHNR and CDR2 FQNEAQ (reference sequence). The CDR3 spells CASSLARGVAVHNEQFF. The CDR3 DNA is TGTGCCAGCAGCTTAGCCCGGGGGGTTGCGGTCCACAATGAGCAGTTCTTC.

This clonotype was counted a few times. J is TRBJ2-5 and V is TRBV5-1, with 8 positions matching TRBD1. This CDR3 is built from 15 residues. The germline V gene has CDR1 SGHRS and CDR2 YFSETQ. The ends lost 4 bases at V and 4 bases at J; junction bases unmatched: 9. The chain's CDR3 is CASSPRQGRSETQYF. The DNA of the CDR3 is TGCGCCAGCAGCCCCCGACAGGGGCGTTCAGAGACCCAGTACTTC.

This clonotype turned up a few times. The chain has TRBV5-5 and TRBJ2-4; D is unresolved. The germline V and J ends were trimmed by 4 bases and 3 bases, with 17 bases remaining between them. Germline V gene data show CDR1 as SGHKS and CDR2 as YYEKEE (reference sequence). The CDR3 is 16 residues long. In nucleotides, the CDR3 is TGTGCCAGCAGCGAAGGATCTATCGGAATCAAAAACATTCAGTACTTC. It is translated as CASSEGSIGIKNIQYF.

This chain joins TRBV20-1 and TRBJ2-3; the match to TRBD2 covers 11 bases. Germline assignment: CDR1 DFQATT and CDR2 SNEGSKA (reference sequence). CDR3 length equals 15 residues. V was pared by 3 bases and J by 5 bases, with 7 bases of the junction left unmatched. The CDR3 protein is CSARDSGRGVDTQYF. The CDR3 DNA is TGCAGTGCTAGGGATAGCGGGAGGGGGGTAGATACGCAGTATTTT.

V and J are TRBV11-2 and TRBJ2-3, with no clear D. From germline, CDR1 is SGHAT and CDR2 FQNNGV. This CDR3 region has 12 residues. Trimming stripped 6 bases from V and 6 bases from J, with 10 bases between. The DNA of the CDR3 is TGTGCCAGCAGTAATACAGCGGATACGCAGTATTTT. Amino acids: CASSNTADTQYF. Together with reference TRBV11-2 and TRBJ2-3, the CDR3 gives the full variable domain: EAGVAQSPRYKIIEKRQSVAFWCNPISGHATLYWYQQILGQGPKLLIQFQNNGVVDDSQLPKDRFSAERLKGVDSTLKIQPAKLEDSAVYLCASSNTADTQYFGPGTRLTVL.

This clonotype was seen at least ten times. The rearrangement links TRBV11-2 to TRBJ2-5; D may be TRBD1 (6 bases). Germline V lookup: CDR1 SGHAT, CDR2 FQNNGV. CDR3 size: 14 residues. The ends were cut back, 5 bases at V and 2 bases at J, with 12 bases in the middle. DNA for the CDR3: TGTGCCAGCAGCAACCTGAGGGGGCAAGAGACCCAGTACTTC. Protein product: CASSNLRGQETQYF. The complete variable domain, with remaining parts taken from reference TRBV11-2 and TRBJ2-5, reads EAGVAQSPRYKIIEKRQSVAFWCNPISGHATLYWYQQILGQGPKLLIQFQNNGVVDDSQLPKDRFSAERLKGVDSTLKIQPAKLEDSAVYLCASSNLRGQETQYFGPGTRLLVL.

The chain has TRBV13 and TRBJ2-7; D remains ambiguous. V shed 5 bases and J shed 6 bases, with 11 bases lying between them. This CDR3 region has 12 residues. The germline gives CDR1 PRHDT, CDR2 FYEKMQ (reference sequence). The CDR3 DNA reads as TGTGCCAGCAGCCCCACTATAGGCGAGCAGTACTTC. Residues: CASSPTIGEQYF.

This clonotype appeared a few times. The chain is built from TRBV6-5 and TRBJ1-1; D gene uncertain. The germline CDR1 and CDR2 sequences are MNHEY and SVGAGI. The CDR3 spans 14 residues. Trimming stripped 2 bases from V and 2 bases from J, with 9 bases between. CDR3 nucleotide sequence: TGTGCCAGCAGTTACAGGGAGGGAAACACTGAAGCTTTCTTT. Protein sequence: CASSYREGNTEAFF.

This clonotype was counted between two and nine times. This chain connects TRBV7-6 to TRBJ2-3, with unresolved D. Germline CDR1 is SGHVS and CDR2 is FNYEAQ. Trimming left V 5 bases short and J 8 bases short, with 17 bases between. This CDR3 region has 14 residues. The CDR3 region has the DNA TGTGCCAGCAGCCGGCGAGGTCCATTGGTTACGCAGTATTTT. It encodes CASSRRGPLVTQYF.

This clonotype has only a few counts. The chain combines TRBV20-1 with TRBJ2-3; D is uncertain. CDR1 is DFQATT, CDR2 SNEGSKA, per germline (reference sequence). CDR3 length: 12 residues. Trimming took off 6 bases at V and 6 bases at J, with 13 bases between the two ends. CDR3 sequence reads: CSALDPPDTQYF. In DNA form, the CDR3 reads TGCAGTGCCCTCGACCCCCCTGATACGCAGTATTTT.

V is TRBV20-1 and J is TRBJ2-2; the match to TRBD1 covers 8 bases. This CDR3 is 18 amino acids long. The V segment lost 0 bases and the J segment 1 base; nucleotides outside the gene matches: 10. Germline V lookup: CDR1 DFQATT, CDR2 SNEGSKA (reference sequence). This CDR3 is CSARDFETGTGNTGELFF. The CDR3 coding sequence is TGCAGTGCTAGAGATTTTGAAACCGGGACAGGGAACACCGGGGAGCTGTTTTTT.

This sequence joins TRBV18 and TRBJ2-7; D is perhaps TRBD1 (6 bases). V was pared by 0 bases and J by 5 bases, with 14 bases between. CDR3 length: 15 amino acids. Germline assignment: CDR1 KGHSH and CDR2 LQKENI. The CDR3 is CASSPPPRGRNEQYF. The CDR3, as DNA: TGTGCCAGCTCACCACCCCCCAGGGGTCGTAACGAGCAGTACTTC.

This chain links TRBV9 with TRBJ2-5, with 8 bases fitting TRBD2. Germline V gene lookup returns CDR1 SGDLS and CDR2 YYNGEE. V was pared by 0 bases and J by 1 base, with 2 bases of the junction left unmatched. The CDR3 spans 15 residues. CDR3 in DNA: TGTGCCAGCAGCGTAGCGGGGGGGTCCCAAGAGACCCAGTACTTC. It is translated as CASSVAGGSQETQYF.

This clonotype was seen more than once but under ten times. The chain joins TRBV7-3 to TRBJ2-3, with 11 bases lining up with TRBD2. The germline V gene has CDR1 SGHTA and CDR2 FQGTGA. Trimming cost V 5 bases and J 1 base; bases outside gene matches: 2. CDR3 length equals 15 residues. The CDR3 nucleotides are TGTGCCAGCAGCCGGACTAGCGGGCGCACAGATACGCAGTATTTT. Translating gives CASSRTSGRTDTQYF.

This chain connects TRBV29-1 to TRBJ1-1; D unclear. The CDR3 sequence is 15 residues long. Trimming shortened V by 1 base and J by 0 bases, and 12 bases separated the two germline ends. Germline V lookup: CDR1 SQVTM, CDR2 ANQGSEA. CDR3 nucleotide sequence: TGCAGCGTTGAAGCCCGCGGGGAGGTGAACACTGAAGCTTTCTTT. Translating gives CSVEARGEVNTEAFF.

The chain is built from TRBV7-3 and TRBJ2-3; 13 bases fit TRBD2. The V gene's germline CDR1 is SGHTA and CDR2 FQGTGA. The ends lost 6 bases at V and 5 bases at J; junction bases unmatched: 14. The CDR3 sequence is 18 residues long. The CDR3 loop is CASSSSGTSGTWVDTQYF. The CDR3 DNA reads as TGTGCCAGCAGTTCCTCCGGGACTAGCGGGACTTGGGTAGATACGCAGTATTTT.

This chain joins TRBV12-3 or TRBV12-4 and TRBJ2-1, with D possibly TRBD1 on 5 matching bases. Trimming left V 2 bases short and J 8 bases short, with 16 bases between. This CDR3 is 15 amino acids long. The CDR3 region has the DNA TGTGCCAGCAGTTTAAATCAGGGCCTTATATATGAGCAGTTCTTC. Translation: CASSLNQGLIYEQFF.

This clonotype was recorded many times. The chain employs TRBV6-2 or TRBV6-3 and TRBJ2-5; 7 bases are shared with TRBD1. V dropped 6 bases and J dropped 4; count of bases not matched to a gene: 5. The CDR3 spans 13 residues. Germline CDR1 reads MNHEY; CDR2 reads SVGEGT. The CDR3 region has the DNA TGTGCCAGCAGCCGCTACAGGGGAGAGACCCAGTACTTC. Its translation: CASSRYRGETQYF.

This clonotype was seen more than once but under ten times. This chain connects TRBV15 to TRBJ2-1; tentative D call: TRBD1 (7 bases). The CDR3 extends over 16 amino acids. Germline loops: CDR1 LNHNV, CDR2 YYDKDF (reference sequence). Trimming cost V 1 base and J 3 bases, with 13 bases left between them. The CDR3 DNA follows: TGTGCCACCAGCAGAGCCCCAGGGGGGTTCTACAATGAGCAGTTCTTC. Its protein product is CATSRAPGGFYNEQFF.

This clonotype appeared many times. The V gene is TRBV29-1, the J gene TRBJ1-5; 9 bases line up with TRBD1. This CDR3 contains 16 residues. J lost 4 bases, V lost 6 bases, and 13 bases had no gene match. Germline V gene sequence: CDR1 SQVTM, CDR2 ANQGSEA. CDR3 sequence (DNA): TGCAGCGTCACATTGCTCGGGACAGGGACAAATCAGCCCCAGCATTTT. Translating gives CSVTLLGTGTNQPQHF.

The V gene is TRBV5-1, the J gene TRBJ2-2, with TRBD2 as a possible D gene (6 bases). The V gene's germline CDR1 is SGHRS and CDR2 YFSETQ. V lost 5 bases and J 2 bases, leaving 13 bases between the germline ends. This CDR3 is built from 15 residues. CDR3 protein: CASRAGPYNTGELFF. The CDR3 DNA reads as TGCGCCAGCAGAGCGGGTCCGTATAACACCGGGGAGCTGTTTTTT.

Comments on this clonotype: The CDR3 does not end in the conserved phenylalanine or tryptophan, so this is likely a read error. The rearrangement uses TRBV7-2 and TRBJ2-4; a possible D gene is TRBD2 (6 bases). The germline V gene has CDR1 SGHTA and CDR2 FQGNSA. The V end lost 3 bases, the J end lost 0 bases, and 12 bases lay between the germline ends. This CDR3 is built from 16 residues. CDR3 region: CASSLSGSLAKNIQYS. Written as DNA, the CDR3 is TGTGCCAGCAGCTTGAGCGGGTCCTTAGCCAAAAACATTCAGTACTCC.

This clonotype was counted a few times. The chain couples TRBV4-3 to TRBJ2-2; 7 bases fit TRBD1. Trimming cost V 0 bases and J 1 base; bases outside gene matches: 5. Germline-derived CDR1 and CDR2 are LGHNA and YSLEER. The CDR3 length is 17 residues. CDR3 region: CASSQEGPGGNTGELFF. DNA of the CDR3: TGCGCCAGCAGCCAAGAAGGTCCAGGGGGGAACACCGGGGAGCTGTTTTTT.

The chain employs TRBV15 and TRBJ2-5; D is undetermined. Trimming shortened V by 3 bases and J by 5 bases, and 4 bases separated the two germline ends. Germline-derived CDR1 and CDR2 are LNHNV and YYDKDF (reference sequence). CDR3 length: 11 residues. The CDR3, as DNA: TGTGCCACCAGCAGGCAGGAGACCCAGTACTTC. This gives the protein CATSRQETQYF.

The sample holds a few counts of this clonotype. J is TRBJ2-1 and V is TRBV20-1; 10 nucleotides line up with TRBD2. Losses at the gene ends were 6 bases for V and 5 bases for J; bases not matched to a gene: 7. This CDR3 comprises 14 residues. Germline V gene sequence: CDR1 DFQATT, CDR2 SNEGSKA (reference sequence). Here the CDR3 reads CSASGLAMNNEQFF. In DNA, the CDR3 is TGCAGTGCGTCGGGACTAGCGATGAACAATGAGCAGTTCTTC.

This clonotype was recorded a few times. V is TRBV5-6 and J is TRBJ2-7; 7 bases fit TRBD2. V shed 1 base, J shed 5 bases, and the junction held 3 bases outside the gene matches. This CDR3 has 13 amino acids. Germline CDR1 reads SGHDT; CDR2 reads YYEEEE. DNA of the CDR3: TGTGCCAGCAGCTTGTGGGCGGGGGACGAGCAGTACTTC. Translated: CASSLWAGDEQYF.

The table lists this clonotype with a few counts. The chain couples TRBV7-9 to TRBJ2-1, with D possibly TRBD2 on 5 matching bases. The CDR3 consists of 13 residues. V was trimmed by 7 bases and J by 10 bases, leaving 17 bases between them. Per germline, CDR1 SEHNR and CDR2 FQNEAQ (reference sequence). CDR3 loop: CASTSPGLGEQFF. CDR3 in DNA: TGTGCCAGCACCTCCCCGGGGTTGGGGGAGCAGTTCTTC.

This clonotype has a handful of counts. This sequence joins TRBV20-1 and TRBJ2-5; no clear D gene. The CDR3 runs 12 residues. Germline CDR1 DFQATT, CDR2 SNEGSKA (reference sequence). Trimming removed 3 bases at V and 8 bases at J, with 13 bases between. CDR3 in DNA: TGCAGTGCTAGGACCCCGGCGGATACCCAGTACTTC. Translating it yields CSARTPADTQYF.

This clonotype has a count of ten or more. The V gene is TRBV20-1, the J gene TRBJ1-5, with D tentatively TRBD1 (6 bases). Trimming cost V 2 bases and J 6 bases, with 8 bases left between them. Germline-derived CDR1 and CDR2 are DFQATT and SNEGSKA (reference sequence). The CDR3 is 12 amino acids. CDR3 DNA: TGCAGTGCTAGAACAGGGACTCAGCCCCAGCATTTT. As protein: CSARTGTQPQHF.

This clonotype has ten or more counts. The chain joins TRBV3-1 to TRBJ1-4; D is ambiguous. The V end was cut by 1 base, the J end by 7 bases, with 1 base between. The CDR3 totals 11 residues. Germline V gene data show CDR1 as LGHDT and CDR2 as YNNKEL (reference sequence). The CDR3 coding sequence is TGTGCCAGCAGCCAAGGTGAAAAACTGTTTTTT. This gives the protein CASSQGEKLFF.